The source of this T cell receptor (beta chain) is a study of blood T cell repertoires in COVID-19 (dated by TCRdb to 2020 to 2021). Regarding the research as a whole: Collaborator samples came from the United States, Italy and Spain and covered acute and convalescent phases of COVID-19. The prospective study material was composed of cDNA or gDNA derived from T cells, B-cell-depleted T cells, or PBMCs. The dataset comprised deeply sampled blood TCRbeta repertoires from subjects exposed to, actively infected with, or recovered from COVID-19. The repertoires were released in a freely available public database meant as a resource for research on the immune response to SARS-CoV-2. The samples were drawn from the first 160 participants of the ongoing ImmuneRACE study and from over a thousand subjects provided by 6 global collaborators. Sample metadata almost always included a de-identified subject ID, COVID-19 status, age in years and sex. Where available, HLA class I and class II types were obtained from metadata supplied by the sample provider rather than from assay-based typing.

TCRbeta CDR3 regions were amplified from genomic DNA using the immunoSEQ Assay, a bias-controlled multiplex PCR. The authors' analysis ran thus. Within the assay, amplification of reference gene primers was used to estimate how many nucleated cells each sample contained. To quantify the absolute abundance of each unique TCRbeta CDR3 rearrangement, sequence reads were collapsed and filtered. For each sample, productive Simpson clonality was calculated as the square root of Simpson's diversity index across productive rearrangements. The immuneACCESS repertoire file appears here via TCRdb, limited to in-frame rearrangements. These files lack a portion of the clones; in checked studies, under half of the deficit traces to unresolved V genes, and the cause of the others is not known. V, J and clone size are taken as reported in that table, and D and trimming were inferred from the DNA itself. In all, the sample holds 300,000 to 350,000 clones, and about 91% of those were seen once. Around 10% of the sample lies in the top ten.

Participants in the prospective study were enrolled through a virtual design, were aged roughly 18 to 100 years, and lived in some 24 United States geographic areas. In the prospective study, cohorts were assigned on the basis of participant-reported clinical history obtained from a screening survey and a study questionnaire. ImmuneRACE Cohort 3 recovered participants were defined by two consecutive negative NP/OP PCR tests, healthcare professional clearance, or symptom resolution. In the prospective study, mobile phlebotomists collected whole blood, serum and a nasopharyngeal or oropharyngeal swab from each participant. Over a roughly 2-month period, participants in the prospective study had the option of providing additional blood draws and questionnaires. Prospective study blood samples were shipped either frozen or at room temperature before DNA extraction. The V end gives up 4 bases and the J end 5 bases, leaving 7 bases in the junction not matched to a gene. CDR1 and CDR2, per the germline V gene (reference sequence), are SGHNT and YYREEE. There are 14 amino acids in the CDR3, from cysteine to phenylalanine inclusive. The DNA shown is the 42-base CDR3, in frame from base 1.

As for this clone: Its antigen is currently not known. Within one base of it there is no much larger clone, and no base qualities were kept.

The study at large found these results: Clinical and demographic metadata were provided uncurated, with the amount varying by source and participant.

The rearranged segments are TRBV5-4 and TRBJ2-7, and TRBD2 matches 9 of the central bases. The sample was PBMCs or T cells enriched from blood (not recorded which). The TCR sequence derives from a woman younger than 35 who had recovered from COVID-19. The CDR3 protein sequence reads: CASSAGLANNEQYF. The nucleotide sequence is given as TGTGCCAGCAGCGCGGGACTAGCCAATAACGAGCAGTACTTC.